This T cell receptor beta chain was sequenced in a study of blood T cell repertoires in COVID-19. As for the study in general: COVID-19 samples, acute and convalescent, were from the United States, Italy and Spain. PBMCs, B-cell-depleted T cells, or T cells were the source of the cDNA or gDNA that made up the material.

As handled by the study authors: Estimated nucleated cell counts came from reference gene primer amplification. Sequenced by immunoSEQ multiplex PCR; TCRdb stores in-frame clones only, minus some. D and trimming were read from the DNA, whereas the V and J calls and clone size are those reported in that table. The sample lists roughly 140,000 clones, around four fifths occurring once. The sample holds a few counts of this clone. The CDR3 covers 13 residues. Trimming shortened V by 3 bases and J by 0 bases, and 5 bases separated the two germline ends. In germline, CDR1 is SGHVS, CDR2 FQNEAQ. The V call is TRBV7-8, the J call TRBJ1-1; D unclear. The receptor was derived from a human donor in a cohort sampled during active COVID-19. Sequencing used peripheral blood. CDR3 protein: CASSLGMNTEAFF. Written as DNA, the CDR3 is TGTGCCAGCAGCTTGGGCATGAACACTGAAGCTTTCTTT.